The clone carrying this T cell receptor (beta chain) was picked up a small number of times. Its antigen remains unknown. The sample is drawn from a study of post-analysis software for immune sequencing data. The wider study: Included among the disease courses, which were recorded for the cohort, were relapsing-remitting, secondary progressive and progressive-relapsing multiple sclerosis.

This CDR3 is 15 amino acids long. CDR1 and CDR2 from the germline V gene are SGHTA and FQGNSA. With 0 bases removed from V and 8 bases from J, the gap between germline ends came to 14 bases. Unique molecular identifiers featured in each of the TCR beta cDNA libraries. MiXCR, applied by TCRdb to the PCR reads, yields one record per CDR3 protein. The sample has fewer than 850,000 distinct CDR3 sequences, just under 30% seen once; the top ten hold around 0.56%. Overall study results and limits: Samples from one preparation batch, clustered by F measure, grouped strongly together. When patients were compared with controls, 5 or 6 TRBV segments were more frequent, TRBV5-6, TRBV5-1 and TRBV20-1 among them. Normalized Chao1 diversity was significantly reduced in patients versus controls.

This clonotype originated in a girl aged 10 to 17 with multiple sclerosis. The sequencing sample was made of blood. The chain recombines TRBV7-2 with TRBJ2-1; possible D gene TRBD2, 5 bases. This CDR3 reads CASSLALPGSHEQFF. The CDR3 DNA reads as TGTGCCAGCAGCTTAGCACTACCGGGGAGTCATGAGCAGTTCTTC.